The following is a TCR beta chain sequence with its context. The target antigen is unknown. This sample is part of a study of identifying expanded T cells in peripheral blood. General observations from the study: Across healthy donors, higher total template counts meant significantly greater approximately 2-week count variance.

This CDR3 is built from 15 residues. Germline trimming cut 0 bases from V and 5 bases from J; bases unmatched to any gene: 6. Germline V lookup: CDR1 SGHTS, CDR2 YDEGEE. Measured with immunoSEQ multiplex PCR; TCRdb has only the in-frame clones, and not every one. There are fewer than 55,000 clones in the sample; roughly 80% occur only once, and less than 15% lies in the top ten. The chain has TRBV5-8 and TRBJ2-3; 7 nucleotides align to TRBD1. This sequence originates from a person aged 18 to 70 in good health. Specimen: blood. The CDR3 loop is CASSLGGRGLDTQYF. As DNA, the CDR3 is TGTGCCAGCAGCTTGGGTGGCAGGGGGTTAGATACGCAGTATTTT.